The source of this T cell receptor beta chain is a study of cytomegalovirus exposure and HLA in healthy donors. General study points: Presence/absence analyses assumed roughly uniform sequencing depth across donors, which may not hold. The authors listed some 160 TCR beta chains as cytomegalovirus-associated. A later analysis showed TCR association rates differing by HLA locus, peaking at DRB1 and lowest at HLA-C.

This CDR3 region has 19 residues. Trimming cost V 2 bases and J 0 bases; bases outside gene matches: 5. In germline, CDR1 is SGHTA, CDR2 FQGTGA. Amplification used 60 Vbeta primers and 13 Jbeta primers. Profiling relied on immunoSEQ multiplex PCR, and the TCRdb table lists in-frame clones only, not all of them. The sample comprises 150,000 or so clones, 70% to 75% of which are singletons, and 4% to 5% rests with the top ten. Concerning this clone: What it recognizes is unknown.

This receptor was taken from a man aged 18-30 years in good health and CMV-seropositive. The rearrangement uses TRBV7-3 and TRBJ2-1, with TRBD2 matching over 15 bases. What was sequenced was PBMCs. The CDR3 is CASSLRGLAGGSSYNEQFF. CDR3 nucleotide sequence: TGTGCCAGCAGCTTACGGGGACTAGCGGGGGGATCCTCCTACAATGAGCAGTTCTTC.